This T cell receptor beta chain is drawn from a study of T cells in localized non-small cell lung cancer. Study-level findings and limits: When the top 100 tumor clones were examined, a median about 60 of them also appeared in the adjacent lung, which was paired and uninvolved.

Concerning this clone: Antigen specificity is unknown.

The method was immunoSEQ multiplex PCR; TCRdb's version includes in-frame clones alone and lacks a portion of them. The profile shows 25,000 to 35,000 clones, roughly four fifths of them singletons. The sequenced sample was peripheral blood mononuclear cells, obtained before any cancer treatment. This TCR was sampled from a man aged 35 to 69 with stage III lung adenocarcinoma.

CDR3 in DNA: TGTGCCAGCAGTGAGTTACAGGTCAGCACAGATACGCAGTATTTT. Its protein product is CASSELQVSTDTQYF. The V and J genes are TRBV6-1 and TRBJ2-3; possible D gene TRBD1, 5 bases. Between the trimmed V and J ends, which lost 3 bases and 0 bases, there was a span of 10 bases. Germline V CDR1 and CDR2: MNHNS, SASEGT. The CDR3 length is 15 residues.